This TCR beta chain emerged from a study of blood T cell repertoires in COVID-19. In its sample, this clone was seen a few times. Sequencing used immunoSEQ multiplex PCR; TCRdb keeps in-frame clones, though not all of them. The sample shows 250,000 to 350,000 clones, around 83% of them seen only once. The CDR3 is 15 residues long. Trimming pared 6 bases from V and 0 bases from J, leaving 15 bases between. Germline CDR1 is SNHLY and CDR2 is FYNNEI. The sequenced sample consisted of peripheral blood. The TCR comes from a woman in her fifties or sixties with acute or convalescent COVID-19. The rearrangement links TRBV2 to TRBJ2-7, with D possibly being TRBD1 (6 bases). The CDR3 is CASRSPGQHSYEQYV. CDR3 nucleotide sequence: TGTGCCAGCAGATCCCCTGGACAGCACTCCTACGAGCAGTACGTC.